What follows are 30 T cell receptor beta chains derived from one specimen sequenced in a study of shared clonotypes between healthy human individuals. Repertoires were generated with immunoSEQ multiplex PCR, while TCRdb's copy carries only in-frame clones and drops some. The sample lists over 400,000 clones; approximately 80% were seen once. The specimen sequenced was PBMCs. Receptor source: a woman between 40 and 55 years old in good health. Some clones in this sample may be carry-over from other donors' samples.

The chain carries TRBV12-5 and TRBJ2-3; no firm D call. Germline CDR1 and CDR2: LGHNT and FRNRAP. The CDR3 is made up of 14 amino acids. Trimming shortened V by 7 bases and J by 0 bases, and 11 bases separated the two germline ends. In DNA form, the CDR3 reads TGTGCTAGTGCCCCCCGGGCAAGCACAGATACGCAGTATTTT. Protein product: CASAPRASTDTQYF.

This chain connects TRBV7-9 to TRBJ2-7; D call uncertain. Per the germline V gene, CDR1 is SEHNR and CDR2 is FQNEAQ (reference sequence). V shed 5 bases and J shed 6 bases, with 23 bases lying between them. The CDR3 contains 16 residues. The CDR3 spells CASSDSTPHVGIEQYF. CDR3 bases: TGTGCCAGCAGCGATTCCACCCCCCATGTAGGGATCGAGCAGTACTTC.

This clone was seen only once. V and J are TRBV5-1 and TRBJ1-1; 8 bases fit TRBD1. The CDR3 covers 13 residues. Germline lookup yields CDR1 SGHRS and CDR2 YFSETQ. J was trimmed by 8 bases and V by 4 bases; bases with no gene match: 7. CDR3: CASSNSGQGEAFF. DNA for the CDR3: TGCGCCAGCAGCAACTCCGGACAGGGCGAAGCTTTCTTT.

This chain connects TRBV7-8 to TRBJ2-7; D is perhaps TRBD2 (5 bases). The CDR3 length is 15 residues. Germline V gives CDR1 SGHVS, CDR2 FQNEAQ. Trimming cost V 5 bases and J 0 bases, with 14 bases left between them. The CDR3 nucleotides are TGTGCCAGCAGCACCAAGGCAGCGGCCTCCTACGAGCAGTACTTC. The encoded protein is CASSTKAAASYEQYF.

This rearrangement joins TRBV2 to TRBJ1-2; 10 nucleotides agree with TRBD1. V shed 2 bases, J shed 6 bases, and the junction held 9 bases outside the gene matches. Germline CDR1 is SNHLY and CDR2 is FYNNEI. This CDR3 region has 16 residues. The CDR3 DNA sequence: TGTGCCAGCAGTGAAACGGTAGACAGGGGGCGGAATGGCTACACCTTC. Its translation is CASSETVDRGRNGYTF. Based on the CDR3 plus reference TRBV2 and TRBJ1-2, the full variable domain is EPEVTQTPSHQVTQMGQEVILRCVPISNHLYFYWYRQILGQKVEFLVSFYNNEISEKSEIFDDQFSVERPDGSNFTLKIRSTKLEDSAMYFCASSETVDRGRNGYTFGSGTRLTVV.

The chain recombines TRBV10-3 with TRBJ2-7; 7 bases are a match to TRBD1. CDR1 and CDR2 (germline): ENHRY, SYGVKD. The CDR3 length is 13 residues. V was pared by 7 bases and J by 6 bases, with 9 bases of the junction left unmatched. The CDR3 sequence: CAIKAQGVGEQYF. The CDR3 DNA reads as TGTGCCATCAAGGCGCAGGGGGTCGGCGAGCAGTACTTC.

The chain links TRBV11-2 to TRBJ2-6; D is ambiguous. Germline V CDR1 and CDR2: SGHAT, FQNNGV. V lost 5 bases, J lost 1 base, and 18 bases lay in between. The CDR3 totals 18 residues. The CDR3 coding sequence is TGTGCCAGCAGCAAACTTTCCGGCACTCCATCTGGGGCCAACGTCCTGACTTTC. This sequence encodes CASSKLSGTPSGANVLTF. The full variable domain, in which reference TRBV11-2 and TRBJ2-6 provide the parts outside the CDR3, is EAGVAQSPRYKIIEKRQSVAFWCNPISGHATLYWYQQILGQGPKLLIQFQNNGVVDDSQLPKDRFSAERLKGVDSTLKIQPAKLEDSAVYLCASSKLSGTPSGANVLTFGAGSRLTVL.

The chain uses TRBV7-6 and TRBJ2-1; the match to TRBD1 covers 7 bases. V dropped 3 bases and J dropped 9; count of bases not matched to a gene: 5. The germline gives CDR1 SGHVS, CDR2 FNYEAQ. The CDR3 runs to 13 residues. CDR3 nucleotides: TGTGCCAGCAGCTTTGACAGGGTAACTGAGCAGTTCTTC. It is translated as CASSFDRVTEQFF. Together with reference TRBV7-6 and TRBJ2-1, the CDR3 gives the full variable domain: GAGVSQSPRYKVTKRGQDVALRCDPISGHVSLYWYRQALGQGPEFLTYFNYEAQQDKSGLPNDRFSAERPEGSISTLTIQRTEQRDSAMYRCASSFDRVTEQFFGPGTRLTVL.

V and J are TRBV6-6 and TRBJ2-7, with D maybe TRBD1 (5 bases). This CDR3 has 15 amino acids. CDR1 is MNHNY, CDR2 SVGAGI, per germline (reference sequence). The V end was cut by 2 bases, the J end by 2 bases, with 13 bases between. DNA for the CDR3: TGTGCCAGCAGTTACCTAGGGCAGGGTGCCTACGAGCAGTACTTC. Translated, it gives CASSYLGQGAYEQYF.

The V and J genes are TRBV19 and TRBJ1-5, with D tentatively TRBD1 (6 bases). This CDR3 contains 15 residues. Germline CDR1 is LNHDA and CDR2 is SQIVND (reference sequence). V lost 5 bases, J lost 8 bases, and 19 bases lay in between. CDR3 protein: CASSWQTGSGEPQHF. The CDR3 DNA reads TGTGCCAGTAGTTGGCAAACAGGGTCCGGCGAGCCCCAGCATTTT.

This chain connects TRBV21-1 to TRBJ1-5. TRBV21-1 is termed a pseudogene. The CDR3 loop spans 13 amino acids. CDR3 bases: TGTGCCAGCAGGTTGAGGCCTTCGGGCCCCCAGCATTTT. It translates to CASRLRPSGPQHF.

As regards this clone: Just one base apart from a much larger clone, this may be a read error. This specimen includes other DNA sequences encoding the same CDR3. V gene TRBV29-1 combines with J gene TRBJ1-1; the D gene is possibly TRBD1 (5 bases). The CDR3 runs to 13 residues. Germline lookup yields CDR1 SQVTM and CDR2 ANQGSEA. The CDR3 bases are TGCAGCGCATCGACAGTCATGAACACTGAAGCCTTCTTT. Translation gives CSASTVMNTEAFF.

This clone showed up just once. The chain couples TRBV11-2 to TRBJ2-7, with D unclear. V lost 0 bases and J 6 bases, leaving 6 bases between the germline ends. The CDR3 sequence is 12 residues long. Germline CDR1 and CDR2: SGHAT and FQNNGV. Here the CDR3 DNA reads TGTGCCAGCAGCTTAGATTGGGGCGAGCAGTACTTC. This gives the protein CASSLDWGEQYF.

About this clone itself: The germline gene is not matched at one end of the junction; a read error may be the cause. The chain links TRBV7-9 to TRBJ1-1; D gene unclear. This CDR3 contains 13 residues. The germline V gene has CDR1 SEHNR and CDR2 FQNEAQ (reference sequence). The CDR3 DNA sequence: TGTACCAGCAGCTTAGAGACGGGCACTGAAGCTTTCTTT. Translation gives CTSSLETGTEAFF.

This sequence joins TRBV18 and TRBJ2-5; 9 bases map to TRBD2. Trimming at V came to 6 bases and at J to 5 bases, leaving 10 bases not matched to a gene. The CDR3 spans 15 residues. In germline, CDR1 is KGHSH, CDR2 LQKENI. CDR3 nucleotide sequence: TGTGCCAGCTCTACCGCGGGGGGGCCGTGGGAGACCCAGTACTTC. Residues: CASSTAGGPWETQYF.

This clone is a singleton in its sample. CDR3 coding DNA: TGTGCCTGGAGTCTGGGACTAGCGGGAGTAGTGGGGAAGTTCTTC. Amino acids: CAWSLGLAGVVGKFF. V is TRBV30 and J is TRBJ2-1, with 14 positions matching TRBD2. This CDR3 spans 15 amino acids. With 2 bases clipped from V and 14 bases from J, the junction kept 11 bases outside the gene matches. CDR1 and CDR2 from the germline V gene are GTSNPN and SVGIG (reference sequence).

The V and J genes are TRBV6-5 and TRBJ2-1; TRBD1 matches 8 bases. Per the germline V gene, CDR1 is MNHEY and CDR2 is SVGAGI. CDR3 length: 15 residues. V gave up 5 bases and J gave up 4 bases; unmatched junction bases: 7. CDR3 sequence (DNA): TGTGCCAGCAGTCGTAGACAGGGGCTGTACAATGAGCAGTTCTTC. Translation gives CASSRRQGLYNEQFF.

This clone has only one observation. The rearrangement uses TRBV27 and TRBJ2-1; TRBD2 matches 12 bases. V lost 8 bases to trimming and J lost 4 bases; unmatched junction nucleotides: 6. The CDR3 consists of 15 residues. Per germline, CDR1 MNHEY and CDR2 SMNVEV (reference sequence). The CDR3 nucleotides read TGTGCCAGCTTGCCGGGACTAGCGGGTTACAATGAGCAGTTCTTC. Protein sequence: CASLPGLAGYNEQFF.

This clone occurred once. The chain employs TRBV5-3 and TRBJ2-1; TRBD2 matches at 15 bases. TRBV5-3 is designated an ORF whose function remains uncertain. V was clipped by 4 bases and J by 4 bases; unmatched bases: 3. The CDR3 consists of 16 residues. In DNA, the CDR3 is TGTGCCAGAAGCGGGACTAGCGGGAGGTGGTACAATGAGCAGTTCTTC. It yields the protein CARSGTSGRWYNEQFF.

The chain has TRBV25-1 and TRBJ2-7; D is undetermined. The germline V gene has CDR1 MGHDK and CDR2 SYGVNS. The CDR3 consists of 15 residues. V was pared by 8 bases and J by 4 bases, with 21 bases between. Here the CDR3 DNA reads TGTGCCAGCGAACCCCAATCCGGATGGGGTTACGAGCAGTACTTC. It yields the protein CASEPQSGWGYEQYF.

The rearrangement uses TRBV10-2 and TRBJ2-1; 9 bases fit TRBD2. V trimming: 3 bases; J trimming: 12 bases; junction bases outside the gene matches: 15. Germline CDR1 WSHSY, CDR2 SAAADI. The CDR3 consists of 16 residues. CDR3 nucleotide sequence: TGCGCCAGCAGTGACCTTAGCGGGAGAGGGGCAAAGGGGCAGTTCTTC. Amino acids: CASSDLSGRGAKGQFF.

This clone has just a few counts. The DNA of the CDR3 is TGTGCCAGCAGTCCCCCCTTACAGGGGAACACTGAAGCTTTCTTT. Translating it yields CASSPPLQGNTEAFF. The chain joins TRBV28 to TRBJ1-1; possible D gene TRBD1, 6 bases. CDR3 length: 15 residues. Germline V CDR1 and CDR2: MDHEN, SYDVKM. V lost 5 bases, J lost 1 base, and 14 bases lay in between.

J is TRBJ2-1 and V is TRBV7-3; no firm D call. Trimming stripped 4 bases from V and 4 bases from J, with 14 bases between. This CDR3 spans 15 amino acids. CDR1 SGHTA and CDR2 FQGTGA come from the germline V gene. The CDR3 loop reads CASSSSGATYNEQFF. CDR3 DNA sequence: TGTGCCAGCAGCTCCTCGGGCGCAACATACAATGAGCAGTTCTTC.

A remark on this clone: The same CDR3 also results from other DNA sequences found in this sample. This chain links TRBV5-1 with TRBJ1-5; 7 bases agree with TRBD1. There are 14 residues in the CDR3. The germline V gene encodes CDR1 SGHRS and CDR2 YFSETQ. J was trimmed by 5 bases and V by 0 bases; bases with no gene match: 2. This CDR3 reads CASSLGQGDQPQHF. DNA for the CDR3: TGCGCCAGCAGCTTGGGACAGGGAGATCAGCCCCAGCATTTT.

This rearrangement joins TRBV2 to TRBJ2-7, with 8 bases aligning to TRBD2. The junction had 6 bases not matched to a gene; V was cut back by 6 bases and J by 5 bases. This CDR3 spans 13 amino acids. Looked up from germline, CDR1 is SNHLY and CDR2 is FYNNEI. In DNA, the CDR3 is TGTGCCAGCAGCTATAGCGGGAATAACGAGCAGTACTTC. It translates to CASSYSGNNEQYF.

This clone was picked up one time. The rearrangement uses TRBV30 and TRBJ2-3; maybe TRBD2 (5 bases). Trimming left V 3 bases short and J 3 bases short, with 16 bases between. The germline CDR1 and CDR2 sequences are GTSNPN and SVGIG (reference sequence). This CDR3 region has 15 residues. DNA for the CDR3: TGTGCCTGGAGAGCCGGGATAGGGCTAACAGATACGCAGTATTTT. Encoded protein: CAWRAGIGLTDTQYF.

J is TRBJ2-5 and V is TRBV5-6; D perhaps matches TRBD2 (5 bases). The germline gives CDR1 SGHDT, CDR2 YYEEEE. V lost 4 bases and J 5 bases, leaving 15 bases between the germline ends. CDR3 length: 14 residues. CDR3 nucleotides: TGTGCCAGCAGCCGCGGACTCTTGGGGGAGACCCAGTACTTC. Protein product: CASSRGLLGETQYF.

The chain joins TRBV9 to TRBJ2-2; a possible D gene is TRBD2 (7 bases). The CDR3 is 15 residues long. In germline, CDR1 is SGDLS, CDR2 YYNGEE. The V end lost 2 bases, the J end lost 3 bases, and 11 bases lay between the germline ends. CDR3 sequence: CASSVSGGDTGELFF. In DNA form, the CDR3 reads TGTGCCAGCAGCGTGTCGGGGGGCGACACCGGGGAGCTGTTTTTT.

V usage is TRBV5-1 and J usage is TRBJ2-7; TRBD1 aligns across 7 bases. CDR3 length: 14 amino acids. V was clipped by 4 bases and J by 0 bases; unmatched bases: 4. Germline V lookup: CDR1 SGHRS, CDR2 YFSETQ. The CDR3 region has the DNA TGCGCCAGCAGCAGCCGACAGGGCTCCTACGAGCAGTACTTC. Its protein is CASSSRQGSYEQYF.

In its sample, this clone was seen many times. The chain has TRBV2 and TRBJ2-1, with 9 bases aligning to TRBD2. CDR3 length: 14 amino acids. Trimming cost V 4 bases and J 3 bases; bases outside gene matches: 1. Per the germline V gene, CDR1 is SNHLY and CDR2 is FYNNEI. The CDR3 loop is CASSGLADYNEQFF. The CDR3 DNA follows: TGTGCCAGCAGTGGACTAGCGGACTACAATGAGCAGTTCTTC. The full variable domain, in which reference TRBV2 and TRBJ2-1 provide the parts outside the CDR3, is EPEVTQTPSHQVTQMGQEVILRCVPISNHLYFYWYRQILGQKVEFLVSFYNNEISEKSEIFDDQFSVERPDGSNFTLKIRSTKLEDSAMYFCASSGLADYNEQFFGPGTRLTVL.